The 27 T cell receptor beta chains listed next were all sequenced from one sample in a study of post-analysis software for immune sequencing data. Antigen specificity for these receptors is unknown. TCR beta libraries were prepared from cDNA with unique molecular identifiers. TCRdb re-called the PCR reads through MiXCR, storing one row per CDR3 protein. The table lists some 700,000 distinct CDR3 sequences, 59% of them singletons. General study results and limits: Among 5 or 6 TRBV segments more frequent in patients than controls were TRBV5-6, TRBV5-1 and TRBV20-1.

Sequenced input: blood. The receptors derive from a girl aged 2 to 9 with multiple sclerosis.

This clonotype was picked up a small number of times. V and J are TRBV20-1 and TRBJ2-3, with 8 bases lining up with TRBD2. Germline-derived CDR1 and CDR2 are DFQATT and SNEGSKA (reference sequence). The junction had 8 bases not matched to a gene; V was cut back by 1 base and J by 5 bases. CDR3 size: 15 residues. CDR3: CSARGGAGVGDTQYF. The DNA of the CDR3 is TGCAGTGCTAGAGGTGGAGCGGGAGTAGGAGATACGCAGTATTTT.

In DNA form, the CDR3 reads TGTGCCAGCAGCTTACTCGAGGAGAATGAAGCTTTCTTT. This codes for CASSLLEENEAFF. V and J are TRBV7-2 and TRBJ1-1; D unresolved. The germline V gene has CDR1 SGHTA and CDR2 FQGNSA. The CDR3 is 13 amino acids. The germline V and J ends were trimmed by 2 bases and 7 bases, with 11 bases remaining between them.

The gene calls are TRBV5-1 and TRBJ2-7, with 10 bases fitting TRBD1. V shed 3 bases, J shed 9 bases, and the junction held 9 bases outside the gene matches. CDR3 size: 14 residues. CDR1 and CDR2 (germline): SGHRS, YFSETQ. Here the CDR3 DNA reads TGCGCCAGCAGCTGGGGACAGGGGCTCAACGGGCAGTACTTC. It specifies CASSWGQGLNGQYF. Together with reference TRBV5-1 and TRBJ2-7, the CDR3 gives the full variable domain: KAGVTQTPRYLIKTRGQQVTLSCSPISGHRSVSWYQQTPGQGLQFLFEYFSETQRNKGNFPGRFSGRQFSNSRSEMNVSTLELGDSALYLCASSWGQGLNGQYFGPGTRLTVT.

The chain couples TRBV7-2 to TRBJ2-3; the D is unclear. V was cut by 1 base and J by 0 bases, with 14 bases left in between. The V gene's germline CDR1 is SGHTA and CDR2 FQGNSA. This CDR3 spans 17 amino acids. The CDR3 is CASSLGFSGSSTDTQYF. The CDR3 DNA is TGTGCCAGCAGCTTAGGGTTCTCCGGGTCTAGCACAGATACGCAGTATTTT.

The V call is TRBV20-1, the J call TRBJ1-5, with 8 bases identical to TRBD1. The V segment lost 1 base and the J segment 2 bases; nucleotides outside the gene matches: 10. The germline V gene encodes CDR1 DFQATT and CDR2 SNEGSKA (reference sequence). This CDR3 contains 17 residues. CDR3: CSARATGQGIGNQPQHF. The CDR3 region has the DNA TGCAGTGCTAGAGCAACTGGACAGGGTATCGGCAATCAGCCCCAGCATTTT.

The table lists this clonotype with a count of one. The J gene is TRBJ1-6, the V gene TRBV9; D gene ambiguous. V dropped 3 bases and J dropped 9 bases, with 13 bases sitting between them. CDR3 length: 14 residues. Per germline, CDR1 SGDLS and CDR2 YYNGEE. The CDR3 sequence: CASSATQRSSPLHF. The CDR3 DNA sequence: TGTGCCAGCAGCGCAACCCAAAGGAGTTCACCCCTCCACTTT. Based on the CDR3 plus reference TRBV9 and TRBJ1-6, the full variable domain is DSGVTQTPKHLITATGQRVTLRCSPRSGDLSVYWYQQSLDQGLQFLIQYYNGEERAKGNILERFSAQQFPDLHSELNLSSLELGDSALYFCASSATQRSSPLHFGNGTRLTVT.

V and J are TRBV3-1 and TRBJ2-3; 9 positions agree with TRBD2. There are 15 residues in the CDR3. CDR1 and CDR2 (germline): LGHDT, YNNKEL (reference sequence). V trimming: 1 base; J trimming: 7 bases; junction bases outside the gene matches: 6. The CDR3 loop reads CASSQAAGGEHTQYF. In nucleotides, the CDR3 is TGTGCCAGCAGCCAAGCAGCGGGAGGTGAACATACGCAGTATTTT.

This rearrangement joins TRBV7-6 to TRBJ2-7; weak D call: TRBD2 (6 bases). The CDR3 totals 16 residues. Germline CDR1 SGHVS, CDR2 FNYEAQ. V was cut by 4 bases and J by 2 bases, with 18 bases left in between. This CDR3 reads CASSSYPGREPYEQYF. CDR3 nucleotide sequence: TGTGCCAGCAGCTCCTACCCGGGTCGGGAGCCCTACGAGCAGTACTTC.

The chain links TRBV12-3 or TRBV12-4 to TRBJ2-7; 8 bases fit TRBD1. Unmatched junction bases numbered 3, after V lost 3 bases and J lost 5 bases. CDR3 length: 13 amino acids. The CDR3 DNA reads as TGTGCCAGCAGTTTGGGACAGGTTGACGAGCAGTACTTC. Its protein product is CASSLGQVDEQYF.

In DNA form, the CDR3 reads TGTGCCAGCAGTTCCCGGACAGGTCTCCAAGAGACCCAGTACTTC. Its protein is CASSSRTGLQETQYF. This rearrangement joins TRBV7-8 to TRBJ2-5, with 7 bases identical to TRBD1. V shed 6 bases and J 1 base; nucleotides not matched to a gene: 8. Germline V CDR1 and CDR2: SGHVS, FQNEAQ. The CDR3 has 15 amino acids.

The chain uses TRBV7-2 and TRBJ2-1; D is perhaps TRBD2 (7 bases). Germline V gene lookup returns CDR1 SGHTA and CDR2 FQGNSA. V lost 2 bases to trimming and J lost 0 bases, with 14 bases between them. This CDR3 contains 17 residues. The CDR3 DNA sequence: TGTGCCAGCAGCTTAACGGCGGGGGCCAGCTCCTACAATGAGCAGTTCTTC. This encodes CASSLTAGASSYNEQFF. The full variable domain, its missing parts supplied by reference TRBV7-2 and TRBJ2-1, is GAGVSQSPSNKVTEKGKDVELRCDPISGHTALYWYRQSLGQGLEFLIYFQGNSAPDKSGLPSDRFSAERTGGSVSTLTIQRTQQEDSAVYLCASSLTAGASSYNEQFFGPGTRLTVL.

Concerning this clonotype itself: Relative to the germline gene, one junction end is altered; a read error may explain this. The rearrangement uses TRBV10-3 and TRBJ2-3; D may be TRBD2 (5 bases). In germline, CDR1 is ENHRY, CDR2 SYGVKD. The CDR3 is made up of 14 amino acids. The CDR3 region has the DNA TGTGTCATCAATCAGCGGCCTAGCACAGATACGCAGTATTTT. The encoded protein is CVINQRPSTDTQYF.

Here the CDR3 DNA reads TGCAGTGCTAAGGCGGGGCGGGATACGCAGTATTTT. Encoded protein: CSAKAGRDTQYF. The chain couples TRBV20-1 to TRBJ2-3, with a possible D match to TRBD2 (6 bases). The V and J ends lost 4 bases and 6 bases respectively, with 11 bases between them. Germline-derived CDR1 and CDR2 are DFQATT and SNEGSKA (reference sequence). CDR3 length: 12 amino acids.

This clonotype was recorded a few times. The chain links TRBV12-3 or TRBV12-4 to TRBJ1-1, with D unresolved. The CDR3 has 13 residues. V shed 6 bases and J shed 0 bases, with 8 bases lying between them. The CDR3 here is CASRLRLNTEAFF. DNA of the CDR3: TGTGCCAGCAGGCTAAGACTGAACACTGAAGCTTTCTTT.

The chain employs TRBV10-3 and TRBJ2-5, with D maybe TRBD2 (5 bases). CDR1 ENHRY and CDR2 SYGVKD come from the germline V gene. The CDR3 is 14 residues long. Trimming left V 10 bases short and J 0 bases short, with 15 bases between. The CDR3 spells CATGSSSDQETQYF. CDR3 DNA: TGTGCCACGGGGAGTAGTAGCGACCAAGAGACCCAGTACTTC.

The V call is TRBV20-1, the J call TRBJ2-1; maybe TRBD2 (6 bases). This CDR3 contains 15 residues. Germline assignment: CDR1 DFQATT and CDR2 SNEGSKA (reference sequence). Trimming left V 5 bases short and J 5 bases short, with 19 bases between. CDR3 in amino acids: CSAGRIGTTHNEQFF. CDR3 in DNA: TGCAGTGCTGGGAGGATCGGGACGACCCACAATGAGCAGTTCTTC.

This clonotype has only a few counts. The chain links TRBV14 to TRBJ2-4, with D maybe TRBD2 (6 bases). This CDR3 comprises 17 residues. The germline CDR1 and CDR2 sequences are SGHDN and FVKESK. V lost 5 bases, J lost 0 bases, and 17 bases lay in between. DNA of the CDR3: TGTGCCAGCAGCTACCCTCGGGGGAGTCTAGCCAAAAACATTCAGTACTTC. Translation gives CASSYPRGSLAKNIQYF.

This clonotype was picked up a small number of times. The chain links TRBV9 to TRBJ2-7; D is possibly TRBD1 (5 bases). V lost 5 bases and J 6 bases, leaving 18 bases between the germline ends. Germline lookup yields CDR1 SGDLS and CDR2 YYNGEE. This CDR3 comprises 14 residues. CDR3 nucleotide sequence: TGTGCCAGCAGGGCCCCGGGCACAGGCACCGAGCAGTACTTC. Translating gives CASRAPGTGTEQYF.

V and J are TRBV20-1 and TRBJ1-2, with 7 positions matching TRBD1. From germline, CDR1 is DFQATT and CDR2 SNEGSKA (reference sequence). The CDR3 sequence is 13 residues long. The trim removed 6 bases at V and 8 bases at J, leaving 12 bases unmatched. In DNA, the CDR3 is TGCAGTGCCCCCGACAGGGACTTTCAAGGCTACACCTTC. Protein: CSAPDRDFQGYTF.

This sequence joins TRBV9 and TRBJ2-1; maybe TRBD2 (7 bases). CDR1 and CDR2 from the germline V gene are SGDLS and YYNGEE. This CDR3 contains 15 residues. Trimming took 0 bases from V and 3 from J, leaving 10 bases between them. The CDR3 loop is CASSVEGGGYNEQFF. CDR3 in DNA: TGTGCCAGCAGCGTAGAGGGGGGGGGCTACAATGAGCAGTTCTTC.

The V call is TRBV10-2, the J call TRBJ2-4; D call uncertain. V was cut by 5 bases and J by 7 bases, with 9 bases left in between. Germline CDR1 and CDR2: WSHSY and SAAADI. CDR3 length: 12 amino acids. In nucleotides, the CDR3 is TGCGCCAGCAGTCCGACCCCGAACATTCAGTACTTC. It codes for CASSPTPNIQYF.

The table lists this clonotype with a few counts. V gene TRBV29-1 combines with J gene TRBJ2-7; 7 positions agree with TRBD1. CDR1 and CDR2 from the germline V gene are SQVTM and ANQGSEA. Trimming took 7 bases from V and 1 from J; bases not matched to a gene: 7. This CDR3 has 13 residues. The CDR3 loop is CSALGQRSYEQYF. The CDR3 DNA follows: TGCAGCGCCTTGGGACAGCGGTCCTACGAGCAGTACTTC.

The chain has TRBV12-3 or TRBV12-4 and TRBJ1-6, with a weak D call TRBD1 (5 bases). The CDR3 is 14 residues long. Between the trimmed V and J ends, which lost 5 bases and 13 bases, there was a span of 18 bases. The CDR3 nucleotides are TGTGCCAGCAGTCCGAGGACCGGGGCTGGGCCCCTCCACTTT. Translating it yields CASSPRTGAGPLHF.

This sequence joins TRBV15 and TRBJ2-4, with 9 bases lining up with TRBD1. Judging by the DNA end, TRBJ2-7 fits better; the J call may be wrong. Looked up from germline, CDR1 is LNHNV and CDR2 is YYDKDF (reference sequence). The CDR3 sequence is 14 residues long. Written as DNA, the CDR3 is TGTGCCACCAGCTATGGACAGGGGTCTTACGAGCAGTACTTC. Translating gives CATSYGQGSYEQYF.

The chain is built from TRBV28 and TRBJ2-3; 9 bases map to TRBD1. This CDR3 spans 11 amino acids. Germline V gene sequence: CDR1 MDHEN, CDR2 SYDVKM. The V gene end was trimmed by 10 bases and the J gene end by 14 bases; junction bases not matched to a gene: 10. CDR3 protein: CATDDRDRAYF. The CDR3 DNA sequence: TGTGCCACCGATGACCGGGACAGGGCGTATTTT.

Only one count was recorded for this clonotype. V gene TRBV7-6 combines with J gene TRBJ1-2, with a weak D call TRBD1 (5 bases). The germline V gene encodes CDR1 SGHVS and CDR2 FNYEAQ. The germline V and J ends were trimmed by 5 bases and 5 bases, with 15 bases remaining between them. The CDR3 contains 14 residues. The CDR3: CASSPPGGLYGYTF. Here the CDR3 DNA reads TGTGCCAGCAGCCCCCCCGGGGGGTTGTATGGCTACACCTTC.

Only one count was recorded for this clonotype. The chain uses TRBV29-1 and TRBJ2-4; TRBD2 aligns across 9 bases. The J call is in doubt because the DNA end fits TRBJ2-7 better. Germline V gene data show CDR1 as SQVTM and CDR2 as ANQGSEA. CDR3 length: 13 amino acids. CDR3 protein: CSVVLAGPYEQYF. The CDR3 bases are TGCAGCGTTGTTCTAGCGGGACCCTACGAGCAGTACTTC.